A single sample gave rise to the 15 T cell receptor beta chains below, sequenced in a study of blood T cell repertoires in COVID-19. The method was immunoSEQ multiplex PCR; TCRdb's version includes in-frame clones alone and lacks a portion of them. The profile shows 350,000 to 450,000 clones, 75% to 90% of them singletons. What was sequenced was peripheral blood. All receptors derive from a woman between 18 and 30 years old with acute or convalescent COVID-19.

The rearrangement links TRBV4-1 to TRBJ1-6; weak D call: TRBD1 (6 bases). The germline V gene has CDR1 MGHRA and CDR2 YSYEKL. V was cut by 0 bases and J by 9 bases, with 21 bases left in between. This CDR3 is 18 amino acids long. The CDR3 sequence: CASSQDRGAGAVGSPLHF. DNA for the CDR3: TGCGCCAGCAGCCAAGATAGGGGAGCGGGGGCCGTTGGTTCACCCCTCCACTTT.

Here the CDR3 DNA reads TGCGCCAGCAGCCAAACCAAGGGGGTACAGGGTGTTGGCTACACCTTC. As protein: CASSQTKGVQGVGYTF. The V gene is TRBV4-1, the J gene TRBJ1-2; TRBD1 is a possible D gene (6 bases). Germline CDR1 and CDR2: MGHRA and YSYEKL. V lost 2 bases and J 7 bases, leaving 20 bases between the germline ends. CDR3 size: 16 residues.

This clone showed up just once. J is TRBJ2-1 and V is TRBV9; TRBD2 aligns across 8 bases. V shed 4 bases, J shed 3 bases, and the junction held 6 bases outside the gene matches. The CDR3 runs to 15 residues. Germline V CDR1 and CDR2: SGDLS, YYNGEE. CDR3 sequence reads: CASSFSGSLYNEQFF. The DNA of the CDR3 is TGTGCCAGCAGCTTCAGCGGGAGCCTCTACAATGAGCAGTTCTTC.

V and J are TRBV11-2 and TRBJ2-2; 8 nucleotides agree with TRBD1. Trimming at V came to 3 bases and at J to 6 bases, leaving 6 bases not matched to a gene. The CDR3 covers 15 residues. Germline CDR1 SGHAT, CDR2 FQNNGV. DNA of the CDR3: TGTGCCAGCAGCTTCCGACAGGGGCTACCCGGGGAGCTGTTTTTT. This sequence encodes CASSFRQGLPGELFF.

The rearrangement uses TRBV2 and TRBJ1-1; 8 positions match TRBD1. CDR3 length: 13 amino acids. From germline, CDR1 is SNHLY and CDR2 FYNNEI. The J segment lost 4 bases and the V segment lost 6 bases, leaving 4 bases of the junction unmatched. The CDR3 sequence: CASSAQGGTEAFF. As DNA, the CDR3 is TGTGCCAGCAGCGCACAGGGGGGCACTGAAGCTTTCTTT.

The chain employs TRBV7-3 and TRBJ2-1; 11 bases align to TRBD2. The V segment lost 1 base and the J segment 16 bases; nucleotides outside the gene matches: 6. Germline CDR1 reads SGHTA; CDR2 reads FQGTGA. This CDR3 is built from 13 residues. Here the CDR3 reads CASSLKPGLAVFF. As DNA, the CDR3 is TGTGCCAGCAGCTTAAAGCCGGGACTAGCGGTATTCTTC. Combining the CDR3 with reference TRBV7-3 and TRBJ2-1 gives the whole variable domain GAGVSQTPSNKVTEKGKYVELRCDPISGHTALYWYRQSLGQGPEFLIYFQGTGAADDSGLPNDRFFAVRPEGSVSTLKIQRTERGDSAVYLCASSLKPGLAVFFGPGTRLTVL.

In this sample, this clone turned up many times. The chain couples TRBV30 to TRBJ1-5; 7 bases agree with TRBD1. Germline-derived CDR1 and CDR2 are GTSNPN and SVGIG (reference sequence). This CDR3 is built from 13 residues. Germline trimming cut 4 bases from V and 5 bases from J; bases unmatched to any gene: 5. The CDR3 loop is CAWNGRGDQPQHF. CDR3 bases: TGTGCCTGGAATGGCAGGGGGGATCAGCCCCAGCATTTT.

The chain recombines TRBV9 with TRBJ2-7; possibly TRBD1 for D (5 bases). The length of the CDR3 is 14 residues. V was pared by 4 bases and J by 4 bases, with 15 bases between. Germline CDR1 and CDR2: SGDLS and YYNGEE. The CDR3 DNA follows: TGTGCCAGCAGCCCGACAGTGGGATTTTACGAGCAGTACTTC. This encodes CASSPTVGFYEQYF.

This clone has more than one count but fewer than ten. This sequence joins TRBV27 and TRBJ1-2; D is unclear. Germline lookup yields CDR1 MNHEY and CDR2 SMNVEV (reference sequence). The V gene lost 3 bases and the J gene lost 4 bases, with 9 bases spanning the gap. The CDR3 has 13 residues. The CDR3 region has the DNA TGTGCCAGCAGTTTCGACACCCGCTATGGCTACACCTTC. Translating gives CASSFDTRYGYTF.

The chain carries TRBV2 and TRBJ1-2, with TRBD1 identical over 7 bases. CDR3 size: 14 residues. Looked up from germline, CDR1 is SNHLY and CDR2 is FYNNEI. Unmatched junction bases numbered 3, after V lost 1 base and J lost 4 bases. CDR3 sequence: CASSEVTGSYGYTF. The CDR3 DNA reads as TGTGCCAGCAGTGAAGTGACAGGGAGCTATGGCTACACCTTC.

The table lists this clone with a count of one. The CDR3 nucleotides are TGTGCCATCAGTGACACTAGCGGTCAAGAGACCCAGTACTTC. This translates into CAISDTSGQETQYF. The gene calls are TRBV10-3 and TRBJ2-5; TRBD2 matches 8 bases. In germline, CDR1 is ENHRY, CDR2 SYGVKD. The CDR3 extends over 14 amino acids. Unmatched junction bases numbered 2, after V lost 3 bases and J lost 2 bases.

V usage is TRBV19 and J usage is TRBJ1-1; 10 bases match TRBD1. V lost 6 bases to trimming and J lost 1 base; unmatched junction nucleotides: 14. This CDR3 region has 18 residues. The germline V gene encodes CDR1 LNHDA and CDR2 SQIVND (reference sequence). The CDR3 nucleotides are TGTGCCAGTAGCCCGAATCGTCGGACAGGGGGTGAGAACACTGAAGCTTTCTTT. Translation gives CASSPNRRTGGENTEAFF.

This clone was counted between two and nine times. V and J are TRBV7-2 and TRBJ1-6; TRBD1 aligns across 8 bases. The CDR3 has 15 amino acids. With 5 bases clipped from V and 10 bases from J, the junction kept 10 bases outside the gene matches. Germline V gene lookup returns CDR1 SGHTA and CDR2 FQGNSA. The CDR3 DNA reads as TGTGCCAGCAGCGCCCCAGGGGGCCGGAACTCACCCCTCCACTTT. Protein: CASSAPGGRNSPLHF.

The rearrangement uses TRBV11-1 and TRBJ1-5; no definite D call. The ends were cut back, 1 base at V and 4 bases at J, with 8 bases in the middle. The CDR3 is made up of 14 amino acids. Germline values: CDR1 SGHAT, CDR2 FQDESV (reference sequence). CDR3 sequence reads: CASSLEGGNQPQHF. For the CDR3, the DNA is TGTGCCAGCAGCTTAGAGGGCGGGAATCAGCCCCAGCATTTT.

The chain has TRBV15 and TRBJ1-1; 11 positions agree with TRBD1. The germline V gene has CDR1 LNHNV and CDR2 YYDKDF (reference sequence). The J segment lost 4 bases and the V segment lost 4 bases, leaving 5 bases of the junction unmatched. The CDR3 has 15 amino acids. The CDR3 sequence is CATSKDRGLGTEAFF. The CDR3 DNA follows: TGTGCCACCAGCAAGGACAGGGGGCTGGGCACTGAAGCTTTCTTT.